This T cell receptor beta chain was identified in a study of cytomegalovirus exposure and HLA in healthy donors. Regarding the study as a whole: The majority of TCR sequences were rare, yet some public TCRs appeared in many donors. In a later analysis, productive TCRs from donors in an Asian-associated ancestry cluster reportedly carried fewer N-insertions than the cohort mean. Previous analysis showed most TCR beta V segments were productive about 87% or about 30% of the time. Most CMV-associated TCR beta chains appeared HLA-restricted in a later analysis.

The PCR employed 60 Vbeta primers together with 13 Jbeta primers. Here immunoSEQ multiplex PCR was the method, and the copy in TCRdb shows in-frame clones only, minus some. The repertoire holds 130,000 or so clones, with 70% to 90% as singletons. V lost 2 bases and J 1 base, leaving 12 bases between the germline ends. Germline V gene sequence: CDR1 ENHRY, CDR2 SYGVKD. CDR3 length equals 15 residues. With regard to this clone: Its matching antigen is unknown.

The sample consisted of PBMCs. The rearrangement joins TRBV10-3 to TRBJ2-7; D is possibly TRBD1 (6 bases). The receptor was isolated from a woman aged 35 to 49 in good health and CMV-seronegative. The CDR3 sequence: CAISELQGRSYEQYF. The CDR3 DNA is TGTGCCATCAGTGAGCTCCAGGGGCGTTCCTACGAGCAGTACTTC.